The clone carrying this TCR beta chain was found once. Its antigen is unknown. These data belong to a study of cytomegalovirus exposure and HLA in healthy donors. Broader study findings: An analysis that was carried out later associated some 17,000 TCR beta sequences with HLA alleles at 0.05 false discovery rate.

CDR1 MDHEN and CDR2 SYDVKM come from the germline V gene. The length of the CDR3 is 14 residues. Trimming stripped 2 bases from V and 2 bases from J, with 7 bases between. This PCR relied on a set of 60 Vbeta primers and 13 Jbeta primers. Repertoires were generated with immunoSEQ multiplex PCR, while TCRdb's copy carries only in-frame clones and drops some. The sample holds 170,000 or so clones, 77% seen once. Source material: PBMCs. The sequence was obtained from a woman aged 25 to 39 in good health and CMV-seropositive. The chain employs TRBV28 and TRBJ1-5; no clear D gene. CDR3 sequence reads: CASSLPERNQPQHF. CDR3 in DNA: TGTGCCAGCAGTTTACCAGAACGCAATCAGCCCCAGCATTTT.